This entry is about one T cell receptor beta chain. Its antigen is not known. This sample was included in a study of human T cells and chemical hapten exposure. Findings and caveats of the study: Patch test score rose with PT1 expanded TCRs, significant at 8, 16, 32, not 4.

Documented time point: patch test 2, 6 weeks after DPC sensitization. Treatment: therapeutic diphenylcyclopropenone sensitization with weekly scalp DPC. Unique molecular identifiers were attached to individual cDNA molecules within the library. From the RACE reads, TCRdb called clonotypes with MiXCR, one entry per CDR3 protein. The sample holds some 90,000 distinct CDR3 sequences; approximately 10% are singletons and the top ten take 3.2%. CDR1 is MNHEY and CDR2 is SVGAGI in the germline V gene. The CDR3 extends over 14 amino acids. V was clipped by 0 bases and J by 9 bases; unmatched bases: 6. The chain uses TRBV6-5 and TRBJ2-5; 8 positions match TRBD1. The clonotype was recovered from a woman between 40 and 50 years old with alopecia areata. Some clones in this sample may be carry-over from other donors' samples. The sequences come from whole blood, collected in connection with sensitization to the hapten diphenylcyclopropenone (DPC). In nucleotides, the CDR3 is TGTGCCAGCAGTTACTCGGACAGGGCGGTAGCCCAGTACTTC. It specifies CASSYSDRAVAQYF.